Presented here are 7 T cell receptor beta chains from one specimen sequenced in a study of blood T cell repertoires in COVID-19. Here immunoSEQ multiplex PCR was the method, and the copy in TCRdb shows in-frame clones only, minus some. The table shows 150,000 to 200,000 clones, with about 76% occurring only once. Sequences were obtained from peripheral blood. All receptors derive from a woman in her thirties or forties with COVID-19, enrolled during active disease.

The chain uses TRBV7-2 and TRBJ1-2, with no clear D. Germline V lookup: CDR1 SGHTA, CDR2 FQGNSA. The CDR3 covers 15 residues. Trimming stripped 1 base from V and 8 bases from J, with 17 bases between. The CDR3 here is CASSLGGAGGRGYTF. The CDR3 nucleotides read TGTGCCAGCAGCTTAGGAGGAGCAGGAGGTCGAGGCTACACCTTC.

The V gene is TRBV27, the J gene TRBJ2-1; D might be TRBD2 (6 bases). V was cut by 2 bases and J by 5 bases, with 19 bases left in between. The CDR3 has 17 residues. Per germline, CDR1 MNHEY and CDR2 SMNVEV (reference sequence). CDR3 in amino acids: CASSLRWGLRENNEQFF. Here the CDR3 DNA reads TGTGCCAGCAGTTTAAGATGGGGTCTGCGGGAAAACAATGAGCAGTTCTTC.

The chain's CDR3 is CASSFGVTYYGYTF. The CDR3 coding sequence is TGTGCCAGCAGCTTCGGGGTCACCTACTATGGCTACACCTTC. This chain connects TRBV7-2 to TRBJ1-2; D ambiguous. Germline V gene sequence: CDR1 SGHTA, CDR2 FQGNSA. The CDR3 spans 14 residues. Between the trimmed V and J ends, which lost 3 bases and 3 bases, there was a span of 11 bases.

The CDR3 nucleotides read TGTGCCAGCAGCTTAGGGGACAGGGACTACGAGCAGTACTTC. It is translated as CASSLGDRDYEQYF. The chain combines TRBV7-7 with TRBJ2-7; 9 nucleotides match TRBD1. Trimming removed 1 base from V and 3 bases from J; junction bases left unmatched: 1. Per the germline V gene, CDR1 is SSHAT and CDR2 is FNYEAQ (reference sequence). There are 14 residues in the CDR3.

The J gene is TRBJ2-7, the V gene TRBV5-1, with D perhaps matching TRBD2 (6 bases). V dropped 0 bases and J dropped 5 bases, with 18 bases sitting between them. The CDR3 is 16 amino acids. CDR1 is SGHRS, CDR2 YFSETQ, per germline. CDR3 bases: TGCGCCAGCAGCTTGGGATACGGAAGCATAGCGGACGAGCAGTACTTC. Translating it yields CASSLGYGSIADEQYF.

The CDR3 DNA is TGTGCCAGCAGTTACTCTCTAGCGGGAGACATCGAGCAGTACTTC. Residues: CASSYSLAGDIEQYF. This chain connects TRBV6-5 to TRBJ2-7; 10 bases agree with TRBD2. Germline V gene data show CDR1 as MNHEY and CDR2 as SVGAGI. The junction had 5 bases not matched to a gene; V was cut back by 0 bases and J by 6 bases. The length of the CDR3 is 15 residues.

V usage is TRBV3-1 (or the pseudogene TRBV3-2) and J usage is TRBJ1-1, with D perhaps matching TRBD1 (5 bases). V gave up 4 bases and J gave up 5 bases, with 11 bases separating them. The CDR3 sequence is 13 residues long. The V gene's germline CDR1 is LGHDT and CDR2 YNNKEL (reference sequence). CDR3 DNA sequence: TGTGCCAGCAGCCTCGCAGGGAGGACTGAAGCTTTCTTT. Translated, it gives CASSLAGRTEAFF.